Here is one T cell receptor beta chain with its context. What it recognizes is unknown. The V and J ends lost 4 bases and 6 bases, in that order; junction bases with no gene match: 9. CDR3 length: 16 amino acids. The germline CDR1 and CDR2 sequences are LGHNA and YNFKEQ. The PCR was carried out with 60 Vbeta primers and 13 Jbeta primers. Sequencing used immunoSEQ multiplex PCR; TCRdb keeps in-frame clones, though not all of them. The profile shows approximately 170,000 clones, over 70% of them singletons. This sample is drawn from a study of cytomegalovirus exposure and HLA in healthy donors. Study conclusions and caveats: Most TCR sequences proved rare, with some public TCRs found in many donors.

Sequencing was carried out using PBMCs. This chain uses TRBV4-2 with TRBJ2-2; 9 bases are shared with TRBD2. This TCR was sampled from a boy between 2 and 10 years old in good health and CMV-seronegative. The CDR3 DNA reads TGTGCCAGCAGCCGGCGGCGGGAGGGGCGGGCCGGGGAGCTGTTTTTT. Translation gives CASSRRREGRAGELFF.